One and the same sample provided the 24 T cell receptor beta chains below, sequenced in a study of cytomegalovirus exposure and HLA in healthy donors. Primers for the PCR totalled 60 Vbeta and 13 Jbeta. Here immunoSEQ multiplex PCR was the method, and the copy in TCRdb shows in-frame clones only, minus some. This sample has 200,000 or so clones, with 75% to 90% found just once. The specimen sequenced was PBMCs. The source of these receptors is a man aged 35 to 55 in good health and CMV-seropositive.

The J gene is TRBJ2-6, the V gene TRBV11-3, with 11 bases aligning to TRBD1. The CDR3 is 16 residues long. The ends lost 5 bases at V and 2 bases at J; junction bases unmatched: 2. Germline V gene data show CDR1 as SGHNT and CDR2 as YENEEA. The CDR3 region is CASSEGQGAGANVLTF. The CDR3 DNA follows: TGTGCCAGCAGCGAGGGACAGGGGGCTGGGGCCAACGTCCTGACTTTC.

J is TRBJ2-5 and V is TRBV6-1; TRBD2 matches 12 bases. This CDR3 has 16 amino acids. After removal of 5 bases from V and 5 bases from J, the junction contained 9 bases not matched to a gene. The germline CDR1 and CDR2 sequences are MNHNS and SASEGT. CDR3 in amino acids: CASSQGLAGRGETQYF. DNA of the CDR3: TGTGCCAGCAGTCAAGGACTAGCGGGGCGGGGGGAGACCCAGTACTTC.

The chain has TRBV18 and TRBJ2-7, with D perhaps matching TRBD2 (6 bases). The V and J ends lost 3 bases and 3 bases respectively, with 15 bases between them. This CDR3 is built from 15 residues. CDR1 KGHSH and CDR2 LQKENI come from the germline V gene. CDR3 in DNA: TGTGCCAGCTCACCCTTACCGGGGGAAAACTACGAGCAGTACTTC. Its protein product is CASSPLPGENYEQYF. Based on the CDR3 plus reference TRBV18 and TRBJ2-7, the full variable domain is NAGVMQNPRHLVRRRGQEARLRCSPMKGHSHVYWYRQLPEEGLKFMVYLQKENIIDESGMPKERFSAEFPKEGPSILRIQQVVRGDSAAYFCASSPLPGENYEQYFGPGTRLTVT.

V gene TRBV11-1 combines with J gene TRBJ2-2; maybe TRBD1 (7 bases). This CDR3 comprises 18 residues. V lost 5 bases and J lost 5, with 24 bases in between. The germline gives CDR1 SGHAT, CDR2 FQDESV (reference sequence). This chain's CDR3 is CASSRTQGGQTWTGELFF. CDR3 nucleotides: TGTGCCAGCAGCAGGACTCAGGGGGGACAGACGTGGACCGGGGAGCTGTTTTTT.

The chain combines TRBV7-2 with TRBJ1-5; 8 bases align to TRBD1. Germline V gene sequence: CDR1 SGHTA, CDR2 FQGNSA. The CDR3 is 15 amino acids. The trim removed 5 bases at V and 1 base at J, leaving 4 bases unmatched. The CDR3 DNA follows: TGTGCCAGCAGCGACGGGGACAGGAGCAATCAGCCCCAGCATTTT. Translation gives CASSDGDRSNQPQHF. Looking up the rest from reference TRBV7-2 and TRBJ1-5 gives the full variable domain: GAGVSQSPSNKVTEKGKDVELRCDPISGHTALYWYRQSLGQGLEFLIYFQGNSAPDKSGLPSDRFSAERTGGSVSTLTIQRTQQEDSAVYLCASSDGDRSNQPQHFGDGTRLSIL.

The V gene is TRBV7-2, the J gene TRBJ2-2, with TRBD2 identical over 16 bases. V was clipped by 9 bases and J by 4 bases; unmatched bases: 8. Per germline, CDR1 SGHTA and CDR2 FQGNSA. This CDR3 region has 17 residues. CDR3 region: CASRGTSGGATTGELFF. The CDR3 DNA reads TGTGCCAGTCGCGGGACTAGCGGGGGGGCGACCACCGGGGAGCTGTTTTTT.

The rearrangement links TRBV9 to TRBJ2-1, with 9 bases matching TRBD2. The CDR3 loop spans 15 amino acids. V was pared by 3 bases and J by 4 bases, with 5 bases of the junction left unmatched. The germline CDR1 and CDR2 sequences are SGDLS and YYNGEE. CDR3 residues: CASSERGDPYNEQFF. In DNA form, the CDR3 reads TGTGCCAGCAGCGAGCGGGGGGACCCTTACAATGAGCAGTTCTTC. Full variable domain (remainder filled in from reference TRBV9 and TRBJ2-1): DSGVTQTPKHLITATGQRVTLRCSPRSGDLSVYWYQQSLDQGLQFLIQYYNGEERAKGNILERFSAQQFPDLHSELNLSSLELGDSALYFCASSERGDPYNEQFFGPGTRLTVL.

V usage is TRBV2 and J usage is TRBJ2-3, with D perhaps TRBD2 (6 bases). Germline CDR1 is SNHLY and CDR2 is FYNNEI. This CDR3 region has 16 residues. Between the trimmed V and J ends, which lost 8 bases and 1 base, there was a span of 19 bases. The CDR3 DNA reads TGTGCCAGCCCGTTTGCTAGCGTTCTTCGCACAGATACGCAGTATTTT. It codes for CASPFASVLRTDTQYF.

Concerning this clone: Compared with germline, one end of the junction differs, possibly owing to a read error. V is TRBV7-2 and J is TRBJ2-7; D may be TRBD1 (7 bases). This CDR3 region has 14 residues. Germline lookup yields CDR1 SGHTA and CDR2 FQGNSA. CDR3 loop: CASSPQGGFYGQYF. The DNA of the CDR3 is TGTGCCAGCAGCCCCCAGGGGGGATTTTACGGGCAGTACTTC.

The chain is built from TRBV4-2 and TRBJ1-1, with D hard to call. V was clipped by 1 base and J by 6 bases, with 9 bases between them. The CDR3 has 13 residues. CDR1 is LGHNA, CDR2 YNFKEQ, per germline. The CDR3, as DNA: TGTGCCAGCAGCCAAGTCAGGTGGCCTGAAGCTTTCTTT. It codes for CASSQVRWPEAFF.

This chain connects TRBV18 to TRBJ2-5, with D perhaps matching TRBD1 (5 bases). Trimming pared 3 bases from V and 1 base from J, leaving 9 bases between. Germline V gene data show CDR1 as KGHSH and CDR2 as LQKENI. This CDR3 is 14 amino acids long. CDR3 bases: TGTGCCAGCTCACCCCGACAGCTCCAAGAGACCCAGTACTTC. This encodes CASSPRQLQETQYF. Drawing the rest from reference TRBV18 and TRBJ2-5, the complete variable domain is NAGVMQNPRHLVRRRGQEARLRCSPMKGHSHVYWYRQLPEEGLKFMVYLQKENIIDESGMPKERFSAEFPKEGPSILRIQQVVRGDSAAYFCASSPRQLQETQYFGPGTRLLVL.

The rearrangement joins TRBV7-9 to TRBJ2-7, with 9 bases aligning to TRBD1. Unmatched junction bases numbered 8, after V lost 10 bases and J lost 1 base. Germline CDR1 reads SEHNR; CDR2 reads FQNEAQ (reference sequence). The CDR3 has 14 amino acids. CDR3 sequence: CATTPGQGSYEQYF. In DNA form, the CDR3 reads TGTGCCACGACACCGGGACAGGGATCCTACGAGCAGTACTTC. Based on the CDR3 plus reference TRBV7-9 and TRBJ2-7, the full variable domain is DTGVSQNPRHKITKRGQNVTFRCDPISEHNRLYWYRQTLGQGPEFLTYFQNEAQLEKSRLLSDRFSAERPKGSFSTLEIQRTEQGDSAMYLCATTPGQGSYEQYFGPGTRLTVT.

In its sample, this clone was seen once. The chain has TRBV7-9 and TRBJ2-7; D is unclear. Per the germline V gene, CDR1 is SEHNR and CDR2 is FQNEAQ (reference sequence). Deletions cut 4 bases from V and 2 bases from J, with 9 bases between. CDR3 size: 13 residues. CDR3 region: CASSSLDPYEQYF. CDR3 bases: TGTGCCAGCAGCTCCCTAGATCCCTACGAGCAGTACTTC.

This chain uses TRBV30 with TRBJ2-3; possibly TRBD1 for D (5 bases). The CDR3 loop spans 13 amino acids. The V and J ends lost 2 bases and 5 bases respectively, with 11 bases between them. Germline CDR1 GTSNPN, CDR2 SVGIG (reference sequence). CDR3 amino acids: CAWSWGSLDTQYF. DNA for the CDR3: TGTGCCTGGAGTTGGGGCTCCTTAGATACGCAGTATTTT.

The J gene is TRBJ2-2, the V gene TRBV6-5; tentatively, D is TRBD2 (5 bases). This CDR3 region has 15 residues. The germline CDR1 and CDR2 sequences are MNHEY and SVGAGI. V lost 6 bases and J lost 3, with 14 bases in between. This CDR3 reads CASRLTSIDTGELFF. CDR3 DNA sequence: TGTGCCAGCAGGCTAACTAGTATTGACACCGGGGAGCTGTTTTTT.

This clone was picked up one time. This chain links TRBV2 with TRBJ2-7, with D maybe TRBD2 (5 bases). Germline V gives CDR1 SNHLY, CDR2 FYNNEI. The CDR3 runs 16 residues. Trimming shortened V by 5 bases and J by 0 bases, and 17 bases separated the two germline ends. CDR3 sequence reads: CASSYNIGGLSYEQYF. The DNA of the CDR3 is TGTGCCAGCAGTTATAACATCGGAGGTCTCTCCTACGAGCAGTACTTC.

In this sample, this clone turned up once. This chain joins TRBV29-1 and TRBJ1-4, with a possible D match to TRBD1 (6 bases). Trimming took 6 bases from V and 7 from J, leaving 12 bases between them. The CDR3 is made up of 12 amino acids. Germline CDR1 and CDR2: SQVTM and ANQGSEA. The CDR3 loop is CSVTGYGEKLFF. Here the CDR3 DNA reads TGCAGCGTGACAGGTTATGGTGAAAAACTGTTTTTT.

The chain links TRBV18 to TRBJ1-3, with TRBD1 matching 8 bases. Germline V gives CDR1 KGHSH, CDR2 LQKENI. Trimming at V came to 8 bases and at J to 2 bases, leaving 11 bases not matched to a gene. The CDR3 consists of 16 residues. CDR3: CASQNRDRGPGNTIYF. In DNA, the CDR3 is TGTGCCAGCCAAAACCGAGACAGGGGTCCTGGAAACACCATATATTTT.

This clone was recorded once. CDR3 in amino acids: CASSQDVRSRENTIYF. CDR3 sequence (DNA): TGTGCCAGCAGCCAAGATGTGAGGAGTCGGGAAAACACCATATATTTT. This chain connects TRBV4-2 to TRBJ1-3; D not resolved. Per the germline V gene, CDR1 is LGHNA and CDR2 is YNFKEQ. V was shortened by 0 bases and J by 6 bases, with 15 bases between the two germline ends. This CDR3 is built from 16 residues.

The gene calls are TRBV5-1 and TRBJ1-1; 7 bases are shared with TRBD1. The length of the CDR3 is 15 residues. The germline gives CDR1 SGHRS, CDR2 YFSETQ. J was trimmed by 5 bases and V by 4 bases; bases with no gene match: 11. The CDR3 sequence is CASSPGHRGQTEAFF. In DNA, the CDR3 is TGCGCCAGCAGCCCCGGACACAGGGGCCAGACTGAAGCTTTCTTT. Full variable domain (outside the CDR3, taken from reference TRBV5-1 and TRBJ1-1): KAGVTQTPRYLIKTRGQQVTLSCSPISGHRSVSWYQQTPGQGLQFLFEYFSETQRNKGNFPGRFSGRQFSNSRSEMNVSTLELGDSALYLCASSPGHRGQTEAFFGQGTRLTVV.

The V and J genes are TRBV5-1 and TRBJ1-2; D is unclear. In germline, CDR1 is SGHRS, CDR2 YFSETQ. Deletions cut 5 bases from V and 3 bases from J, with 11 bases between. CDR3 length equals 13 residues. CDR3 coding DNA: TGCGCCAGCAGAGTAGGCAGCGACTATGGCTACACCTTC. The encoded protein is CASRVGSDYGYTF. Drawing the rest from reference TRBV5-1 and TRBJ1-2, the complete variable domain is KAGVTQTPRYLIKTRGQQVTLSCSPISGHRSVSWYQQTPGQGLQFLFEYFSETQRNKGNFPGRFSGRQFSNSRSEMNVSTLELGDSALYLCASRVGSDYGYTFGSGTRLTVV.

V usage is TRBV9 and J usage is TRBJ2-7; D is unresolved. The CDR3 runs 14 residues. Germline loops: CDR1 SGDLS, CDR2 YYNGEE. V gave up 0 bases and J gave up 2 bases, with 9 bases separating them. The CDR3 region is CASSVGTATYEQYF. The CDR3 DNA reads as TGTGCCAGCAGCGTAGGCACAGCCACCTACGAGCAGTACTTC.

V gene TRBV7-3 combines with J gene TRBJ2-1; 7 nucleotides match TRBD2. The germline V gene has CDR1 SGHTA and CDR2 FQGTGA. The CDR3 is 14 amino acids. The J segment lost 7 bases and the V segment lost 8 bases, leaving 11 bases of the junction unmatched. The CDR3 region is CASGPRGGGNEQFF. The CDR3 nucleotides read TGTGCCAGCGGACCTCGTGGGGGGGGGAATGAGCAGTTCTTC.

The CDR3 spells CASSSHRSHYGYTF. CDR3 in DNA: TGCGCCAGCAGCTCACACAGGAGTCACTATGGCTACACCTTC. This chain links TRBV4-3 with TRBJ1-2; the D gene is possibly TRBD1 (5 bases). There are 14 residues in the CDR3. Germline values: CDR1 LGHNA, CDR2 YSLEER. Trimming cost V 5 bases and J 3 bases, with 13 bases left between them.